A single sample gave rise to the 27 T cell receptor beta chains below, sequenced in a study of CD8+CD57+ T cells in acquired aplastic anemia. Genomic DNA provided the template from which TCR beta VDJ and CDR3 profiles were obtained. TCRdb passed the reads through MiXCR, listing each CDR3 protein once. The sample contains approximately 190,000 distinct CDR3 sequences, around 45% of which appear only once. Sequencing was done on patients that had shown CD8+CD57+ cell expansion by flow cytometry. Input material: sorted CD4+, CD8+, or CD8+CD57+ T cells (not recorded which) from PBMCs. Source of these receptors: a human donor with aplastic anemia.

This clonotype was counted between two and nine times. The genes are TRBV10-2 and TRBJ2-7; no definite D call. Between the trimmed V and J ends, which lost 0 bases and 0 bases, there was a span of 3 bases. This CDR3 region has 13 residues. Germline V gene sequence: CDR1 WSHSY, CDR2 SAAADI. CDR3 coding DNA: TGCGCCAGCAGTGAGTCCGGCTCCTACGAGCAGTACTTC. This encodes CASSESGSYEQYF.

There are a few counts of this clonotype. The chain combines TRBV20-1 with TRBJ1-1; the match to TRBD1 covers 7 bases. CDR3 length equals 13 residues. The ends lost 5 bases at V and 5 bases at J; junction bases unmatched: 8. Germline CDR1 DFQATT, CDR2 SNEGSKA (reference sequence). In DNA form, the CDR3 reads TGCAGTGCTGTGGGACAGATCGGTACTGAAGCTTTCTTT. Residues: CSAVGQIGTEAFF.

This clonotype showed up many times. The V gene is TRBV4-1, the J gene TRBJ2-7, with TRBD2 matching over 9 bases. Trimming at V came to 1 base and at J to 0 bases, leaving 4 bases not matched to a gene. Germline V gene data show CDR1 as MGHRA and CDR2 as YSYEKL. The CDR3 extends over 16 amino acids. The CDR3 loop reads CASSQGLAESSYEQYF. CDR3 bases: TGCGCCAGCAGCCAAGGACTAGCGGAGAGCTCCTACGAGCAGTACTTC.

This clonotype appeared many times. CDR3 residues: CSAIEGTNYGYTF. In DNA, the CDR3 is TGCAGTGCTATAGAGGGGACTAACTATGGCTACACCTTC. The genes are TRBV20-1 and TRBJ1-2, with a possible D match to TRBD1 (5 bases). Trimming left V 4 bases short and J 0 bases short, with 9 bases between. Germline CDR1 reads DFQATT; CDR2 reads SNEGSKA (reference sequence). The CDR3 extends over 13 amino acids.

This clonotype came up many times. The V gene is TRBV20-1, the J gene TRBJ2-7, with 8 bases matching TRBD1. The CDR3 has 11 amino acids. The V gene end was trimmed by 5 bases and the J gene end by 5 bases; junction bases not matched to a gene: 2. Germline CDR1 and CDR2: DFQATT and SNEGSKA (reference sequence). CDR3 bases: TGCAGTGCTGGACAGGGAAACGAGCAGTACTTC. Translating gives CSAGQGNEQYF.

This clonotype was recorded a few times. The CDR3 bases are TGTGCCAGCAGCCCCGGGGGGGGGCGTCAGCCCCAGCATTTT. It translates to CASSPGGGRQPQHF. The chain uses TRBV6-1 and TRBJ1-5; possibly TRBD1 for D (6 bases). Trimming took off 6 bases at V and 6 bases at J, with 15 bases between the two ends. Germline V CDR1 and CDR2: MNHNS, SASEGT. The CDR3 loop spans 14 amino acids.

A few counts support this clonotype. The chain is built from TRBV2 and TRBJ1-6; possibly TRBD1 for D (5 bases). The germline V gene has CDR1 SNHLY and CDR2 FYNNEI. The CDR3 is 15 amino acids. V gave up 8 bases and J gave up 9 bases, with 20 bases separating them. Written as DNA, the CDR3 is TGTGCCAGCGGACCCAGGCAAGGGGATATTTCACCCCTCCACTTT. Translated, it gives CASGPRQGDISPLHF.

The chain employs TRBV10-3 and TRBJ1-1; tentatively, D is TRBD1 (5 bases). CDR1 ENHRY and CDR2 SYGVKD come from the germline V gene. Deletions cut 4 bases from V and 8 bases from J, with 11 bases between. The CDR3 is made up of 12 amino acids. The CDR3 spells CAISVGAAEAFF. For the CDR3, the DNA is TGTGCCATCAGTGTTGGGGCAGCCGAAGCTTTCTTT.

This sequence joins TRBV19 and TRBJ2-7; 12 nucleotides match TRBD2. Trimming cost V 5 bases and J 6 bases; bases outside gene matches: 5. Per the germline V gene, CDR1 is LNHDA and CDR2 is SQIVND (reference sequence). The CDR3 consists of 14 residues. CDR3 coding DNA: TGTGCCAGTAGTGCTAGCGGGGGGGCCAGCGAGCAGTACTTC. It encodes CASSASGGASEQYF.

The chain uses TRBV20-1 and TRBJ2-5; 10 positions agree with TRBD2. The CDR3 has 18 amino acids. V lost 2 bases to trimming and J lost 6 bases; unmatched junction nucleotides: 18. The germline V gene encodes CDR1 DFQATT and CDR2 SNEGSKA (reference sequence). The CDR3 coding sequence is TGCAGTGCTAGACCCCCTAGCGGGAGTGGGTCCCCAAGTAAGACCCAGTACTTC. Translation gives CSARPPSGSGSPSKTQYF.

This clonotype has ten or more counts. This chain links TRBV6-2 or TRBV6-3 with TRBJ1-1; D gene ambiguous. Germline values: CDR1 MNHEY, CDR2 SVGEGT. The ends were cut back, 6 bases at V and 0 bases at J, with 11 bases in the middle. The length of the CDR3 is 14 residues. The DNA of the CDR3 is TGTGCCAGCAGACACGGGCGGTTGAACACTGAAGCTTTCTTT. Translated, it gives CASRHGRLNTEAFF.

The CDR3 loop reads CASSLNRDRNYEQYF. The DNA for the CDR3 is TGTGCCAGCAGCTTGAACCGGGACAGGAACTACGAGCAGTACTTC. The chain joins TRBV12-1 to TRBJ2-7; whether TRBD1, the table's D call, matches the DNA was not checked. TRBV12-1 is assigned pseudogene status. This CDR3 has 15 residues.

This chain links TRBV19 with TRBJ1-3; a weak D match, TRBD1 (6 bases). Looked up from germline, CDR1 is LNHDA and CDR2 is SQIVND (reference sequence). V was pared by 6 bases and J by 0 bases, with 15 bases between. CDR3 size: 16 residues. The CDR3: CASSRTAISSGNTIYF. The CDR3 DNA follows: TGTGCCAGTAGCCGGACAGCTATCAGCTCTGGAAACACCATATATTTT.

The rearrangement uses TRBV24-1 and TRBJ1-1; D unclear. V was clipped by 3 bases and J by 1 base, with 2 bases between them. Germline V gene sequence: CDR1 KGHDR, CDR2 SFDVKD. The CDR3 is 12 residues long. This chain's CDR3 is CATSDRNTEAFF. The CDR3 DNA reads as TGTGCCACCAGTGATAGGAACACTGAAGCTTTCTTT.

This clonotype was detected ten times or more. V and J are TRBV25-1 and TRBJ1-6; no reliable D call. CDR1 MGHDK and CDR2 SYGVNS come from the germline V gene. V was cut by 4 bases and J by 0 bases, with 4 bases left in between. The CDR3 sequence is 14 residues long. The CDR3 protein is CASSGSSYNSPLHF. The DNA for the CDR3 is TGTGCCAGCAGTGGGAGCTCCTATAATTCACCCCTCCACTTT.

Many counts were recorded for this clonotype. This chain joins TRBV7-9 and TRBJ1-1; a possible D gene is TRBD1 (6 bases). V gave up 2 bases and J gave up 4 bases, with 11 bases separating them. The CDR3 totals 14 residues. Germline lookup yields CDR1 SEHNR and CDR2 FQNEAQ (reference sequence). CDR3: CASSLQGQATEAFF. The CDR3 coding sequence is TGTGCCAGCAGCTTACAGGGGCAGGCCACTGAAGCTTTCTTT.

This clonotype was seen ten or more times. The chain employs TRBV12-5 and TRBJ1-2, with D possibly matching TRBD1 (6 bases). V was trimmed by 10 bases and J by 7 bases, leaving 19 bases between them. CDR3 length equals 13 residues. Germline CDR1 is LGHNT and CDR2 is FRNRAP. CDR3 loop: CATGVGGARGYTF. The CDR3 DNA reads TGTGCTACCGGGGTCGGGGGCGCGCGTGGCTACACCTTC.

With regard to this clonotype: A much larger clonotype is one base distant, so this may be a read error. The J gene is TRBJ2-1, the V gene TRBV5-1; D not resolved. Germline V lookup: CDR1 SGHRS, CDR2 YFSETQ. CDR3 length: 13 amino acids. CDR3 amino acids: CASSLGTRNEQLF. The CDR3 bases are TGCGCCAGCAGCTTGGGGACGAGAAATGAGCAGCTCTTC.

The chain couples TRBV6-1 to TRBJ2-3, with 8 bases fitting TRBD2. The V gene's germline CDR1 is MNHNS and CDR2 SASEGT. V lost 4 bases to trimming and J lost 0 bases; unmatched junction nucleotides: 3. The CDR3 loop spans 15 amino acids. CDR3 residues: CASSGAGVSTDTQYF. CDR3 nucleotides: TGTGCCAGCAGTGGAGCGGGGGTTAGCACAGATACGCAGTATTTT.

The chain combines TRBV30 with TRBJ1-1; D is undetermined. From germline, CDR1 is GTSNPN and CDR2 SVGIG (reference sequence). Trimming removed 0 bases at V and 1 base at J, with 12 bases between. CDR3 length: 15 amino acids. The CDR3 bases are TGTGCCTGGAGTGTACTTAACAGCCGGAACACTGAAGCTTTCTTT. It codes for CAWSVLNSRNTEAFF. The variable domain in full, completed from reference TRBV30 and TRBJ1-1, reads SQTIHQWPATLVQPVGSPLSLECTVEGTSNPNLYWYRQAAGRGLQLLFYSVGIGQISSEVPQNLSASRPQDRQFILSSKKLLLSDSGFYLCAWSVLNSRNTEAFFGQGTRLTVV.

The chain is built from TRBV14 and TRBJ1-2; D call uncertain. The V gene lost 3 bases and the J gene lost 3 bases, with 8 bases spanning the gap. The CDR3 is 13 residues long. CDR1 and CDR2 (germline): SGHDN, FVKESK. The CDR3 DNA sequence: TGTGCCAGCAGCCAGGAAAGGGACTATGGCTACACCTTC. Protein: CASSQERDYGYTF.

CDR3: CASSEALRIQSGYGYTF. The CDR3 DNA reads as TGTGCCAGCAGTGAAGCGCTACGAATCCAGTCGGGCTATGGCTACACCTTC. The V gene is TRBV2, the J gene TRBJ1-2; D not resolved. The CDR3 is 17 amino acids. V was trimmed by 0 bases and J by 4 bases, leaving 18 bases between them. CDR1 and CDR2 (germline): SNHLY, FYNNEI.

The genes are TRBV12-3 or TRBV12-4 and TRBJ1-6; 9 bases agree with TRBD1. J gave up 5 bases and V 1 base, and 0 bases lay outside the gene matches. This CDR3 has 15 residues. This CDR3 reads CASSLGDRDNSPLHF. CDR3 nucleotides: TGTGCCAGCAGTTTAGGGGACAGGGATAATTCACCCCTCCACTTT.

This clonotype was seen at least ten times. J is TRBJ1-1 and V is TRBV4-2; TRBD1 might be the D (6 bases). V was clipped by 2 bases and J by 8 bases, with 12 bases between them. CDR3 length: 13 residues. Looked up from germline, CDR1 is LGHNA and CDR2 is YNFKEQ. The CDR3 DNA reads TGTGCCAGCAGCCAACCCACGACAGGCGAAGCTTTCTTT. This translates into CASSQPTTGEAFF.

This clonotype was observed a few times. The chain employs TRBV19 and TRBJ2-7; perhaps TRBD1 as D (6 bases). V gave up 5 bases and J gave up 3 bases, with 8 bases separating them. Germline CDR1 LNHDA, CDR2 SQIVND (reference sequence). This CDR3 is built from 12 residues. The CDR3 here is CASSATGYEQYF. For the CDR3, the DNA is TGTGCCAGTAGTGCGACAGGCTACGAGCAGTACTTC. Together with reference TRBV19 and TRBJ2-7, the CDR3 gives the full variable domain: DGGITQSPKYLFRKEGQNVTLSCEQNLNHDAMYWYRQDPGQGLRLIYYSQIVNDFQKGDIAEGYSVSREKKESFPLTVTSAQKNPTAFYLCASSATGYEQYFGPGTRLTVT.

This clonotype was seen ten or more times. This chain uses TRBV5-6 with TRBJ2-5; no clear D gene. The germline V and J ends were trimmed by 0 bases and 4 bases, with 7 bases remaining between them. This CDR3 is built from 13 residues. CDR1 SGHDT and CDR2 YYEEEE come from the germline V gene. The CDR3 sequence: CASSLEYSETQYF. CDR3 coding DNA: TGTGCCAGCAGCTTGGAGTATTCAGAGACCCAGTACTTC.

This clonotype was observed at least ten times. This chain joins TRBV27 and TRBJ1-5; weak D call: TRBD1 (5 bases). Germline V gene lookup returns CDR1 MNHEY and CDR2 SMNVEV (reference sequence). The CDR3 loop spans 13 amino acids. The V gene lost 3 bases and the J gene lost 5 bases, with 8 bases spanning the gap. The CDR3 is CASSLDTYQPQHF. CDR3 bases: TGTGCCAGCAGTTTGGACACCTATCAGCCCCAGCATTTT.